This T cell receptor (beta chain) was identified during a study of blood T cells in healthy people across ages. Individuals who donated were healthy Caucasians from Russia aged about 6 to 90. For the second PCR, which ran for about 6 to 11 cycles, a sample-barcoded 5' primer and a J-beta primer mix were used. MiXCR was run by TCRdb on the 5' RACE reads, yielding one entry per CDR3 protein. The sample gives roughly 1.9 million distinct CDR3 sequences, about two fifths of which show up once; 20% to 25% is in the top ten. Germline lookup yields CDR1 LGHDT and CDR2 YNNKEL (reference sequence). The length of the CDR3 is 13 residues. Trimming removed 3 bases at V and 5 bases at J, with 5 bases between.

The chain links TRBV3-1 to TRBJ1-6; D is uncertain. This clonotype originated in a human donor in good health. Source material: blood. The CDR3 loop reads CASSQGNNSPLHF. As DNA, the CDR3 is TGTGCCAGCAGCCAGGGTAATAATTCACCCCTCCACTTT.